Each of the 9 T cell receptor beta chains below was sequenced from the same sample in a study of cytomegalovirus exposure and HLA in healthy donors. Researchers ran the PCR with 60 Vbeta and 13 Jbeta primers. TCRdb's copy holds only in-frame clones and misses some; the assay was immunoSEQ multiplex PCR. The sample is made up of about 190,000 clones, and the top ten hold roughly 0.98% of it. The source material was PBMCs. These receptors were collected from a young woman in good health and CMV-seropositive.

This sequence joins TRBV28 and TRBJ1-2; possibly TRBD1 for D (6 bases). V was pared by 4 bases and J by 8 bases, with 26 bases between. Germline assignment: CDR1 MDHEN and CDR2 SYDVKM. The CDR3 covers 17 residues. DNA of the CDR3: TGTGCCAGCAGTTCTCACCCACAGGGAGTCTCAGGGGTAGGCTACACCTTC. Translated, it gives CASSSHPQGVSGVGYTF.

This sequence joins TRBV15 and TRBJ2-3, with TRBD1 matching 10 bases. This CDR3 comprises 15 residues. Per germline, CDR1 LNHNV and CDR2 YYDKDF (reference sequence). V trimming: 3 bases; J trimming: 3 bases; junction bases outside the gene matches: 3. CDR3 sequence: CATSSGTGVTDTQYF. The CDR3 region has the DNA TGTGCCACCAGCAGTGGGACAGGGGTTACAGATACGCAGTATTTT.

V is TRBV9 and J is TRBJ2-1; TRBD2 aligns across 12 bases. The germline V gene has CDR1 SGDLS and CDR2 YYNGEE. The CDR3 has 14 amino acids. Trimming cost V 0 bases and J 12 bases; bases outside gene matches: 4. This chain's CDR3 is CASSVDGLAGWQFF. DNA of the CDR3: TGTGCCAGCAGCGTAGACGGACTAGCGGGATGGCAGTTCTTC.

The J gene is TRBJ2-3, the V gene TRBV5-1; 7 nucleotides line up with TRBD2. This CDR3 has 14 amino acids. The trim removed 5 bases at V and 1 base at J, leaving 4 bases unmatched. The germline V gene encodes CDR1 SGHRS and CDR2 YFSETQ. This chain's CDR3 is CASSSLAGTDTQYF. The CDR3 coding sequence is TGCGCCAGCAGTTCCCTAGCGGGCACAGATACGCAGTATTTT.

The chain employs TRBV5-8 and TRBJ2-2; D is uncertain. The V and J ends lost 4 bases and 3 bases respectively, with 4 bases between them. Germline V gene lookup returns CDR1 SGHTS and CDR2 YDEGEE. The CDR3 sequence is 12 residues long. The CDR3 region is CASSDYTGELFF. The CDR3 bases are TGTGCCAGCAGCGACTACACCGGGGAGCTGTTTTTT.

The gene calls are TRBV20-1 and TRBJ2-1; D remains ambiguous. CDR3 length equals 10 residues. Trimming removed 4 bases from V and 11 bases from J, with 9 bases in between. Germline CDR1 DFQATT, CDR2 SNEGSKA (reference sequence). The CDR3 coding sequence is TGCAGTGCTACCCTATCAAAGCAGTTCTTC. It is translated as CSATLSKQFF.

CDR3 coding DNA: TGTGCCTGGAGTGTACTTACGAACACTGAAGCTTTCTTT. It codes for CAWSVLTNTEAFF. V and J are TRBV30 and TRBJ1-1, with D uncertain. V gave up 0 bases and J gave up 1 base, with 6 bases separating them. The CDR3 totals 13 residues. Per the germline V gene, CDR1 is GTSNPN and CDR2 is SVGIG (reference sequence).

The J gene is TRBJ2-5, the V gene TRBV2; 9 bases line up with TRBD1. This CDR3 is built from 15 residues. Trimming at V came to 5 bases and at J to 4 bases, leaving 8 bases not matched to a gene. Germline values: CDR1 SNHLY, CDR2 FYNNEI. CDR3: CASSKSPDRGETQYF. For the CDR3, the DNA is TGTGCCAGCAGTAAGAGCCCGGACAGGGGAGAGACCCAGTACTTC.

V usage is TRBV5-4 and J usage is TRBJ2-3; 9 nucleotides line up with TRBD2. V was clipped by 3 bases and J by 6 bases; unmatched bases: 8. This CDR3 is built from 15 residues. Germline CDR1 and CDR2: SGHNT and YYREEE (reference sequence). CDR3 nucleotides: TGTGCCAGCAGCTGGCGGGGGGGGGCCCCGGATACGCAGTATTTT. Protein product: CASSWRGGAPDTQYF.